This section outlines one T cell receptor beta chain sequence together with its context. It has no known antigen specificity. It has no much larger one-base neighbor in the sample; base qualities were not kept. This specimen belongs to a study of T cell responses to AZD1222 COVID-19 vaccine (dated by TCRdb to the early 2020s). Regarding the complete study: AZD1222 recipients whose second dose came at about 4 weeks and those whose second dose came at about 12 weeks were combined into one group, since spike-specific TCR depth and breadth did not differ between the two schedules. TCR sequencing covered 230 to 250 trial participants: around 210 given two doses of AZD1222 and about 26 given two doses of MenACWY control vaccine. Trial participants were enrolled into age subgroups of 18-55, 56-69 and 70-plus years, which contained approximately 150, 28 and 58 TCR-sequenced participants, respectively.

The CDR3 regions of human TCRbeta chains were subjected to immunosequencing. The original methods were these. TCRs in the repertoires were compared against a reference library of SARS-CoV-2-specific TCRs that had been generated with the MIRA antigen-specificity platform. Breadth was defined as the fraction of unique TCRs that were SARS-CoV-2-associated, and depth was defined as the fraction of total T cells that were SARS-CoV-2-associated. Using the MIRA data, each spike-specific TCR was assigned both to the spike region to which the TCR was reactive and to a CD4 or CD8 class. Log10-transformed breadth and depth values were compared by one-way ANOVA with Sidak's multiple comparisons tests. This immuneACCESS table, as held by TCRdb, lists in-frame sequences with V and J called but not all clones. Of the missing ones, under half trace to an unresolved V gene in checked studies; the others have no known cause. V and J calls and clone size are copied from that table; D and trimming were computed from the DNA. Across this sample there are 140,000 to 150,000 clones, with about nine tenths seen only once. Around 1.7% of the sample is in the top ten clones.

The time point label of this sample denotes: baseline before first vaccination. The vaccinee samples were drawn from two UK trials, COV001 and COV002, one of which was a single-blind randomized controlled phase 2/3 trial testing AZD1222 (ChAdOx1 nCoV-19) in healthy adults. For TCRbeta chain sequencing, PBMC samples from trial participants were taken at day 0 and at day 28 after the second dose. The full study reports these points: Conclusions about previously exposed vaccinees were limited because only six or seven AZD1222 recipients were SARS-CoV-2 seropositive at baseline. Most participants were white British and females outnumbered males, and the authors suggested that clonal diversity may have been underestimated. Spike-specific TCR breadth and depth rose significantly after two AZD1222 doses compared with day 0 and with MenACWY recipients. The 56-69-year group was small, and its depth increase did not reach significance, likely because of low power. Epitopes outside the regions mutated in the B.1.351 and B.1.1.7 variants were reportedly recognized by nearly half of the unique spike-specific TCRs. CD4 TCRs associated with the vaccine covered the entire spike protein, and the dominant responses were in regions 160-218 and 743-854. Because no day 14 peak-response samples were available, repertoires were characterized only after the peak T cell response.

V is clipped by 4 bases and J by 2 bases, and the sequence between their germline boundaries is 9 bases long. CDR1 and CDR2, looked up from the germline V gene, are SGHRS and YFSETQ. The CDR3 sequence holds 14 residues, the cysteine and phenylalanine included. Only the CDR3 DNA is retained, 42 bases long and in frame from the first base. The rearrangement combines TRBV5-1 with TRBJ2-2, with no confident D gene call. The sequence was obtained from an adult in good health. The sequencing used peripheral blood, collected on day 0 of AZD1222 vaccination. The encoded CDR3 is CASSPDINTGELFF. In nucleotide form, the sequence is TGCGCCAGCAGCCCCGACATAAACACCGGGGAGCTGTTTTTT.